This TCR beta chain came from a study of shared clonotypes between healthy human individuals. Findings of the study overall: Some naive CD4 clonotypes, about 5.5%, turned up in common across several donors. Unshared clonotypes carried lower generation probabilities than those common to all four donors. Memory subsets generally showed smaller estimated richness than naive subsets did.

Every subset's genomic DNA went evenly onto several immunoSEQ plates. Repertoires were generated with immunoSEQ multiplex PCR, while TCRdb's copy carries only in-frame clones and drops some. The table has about 2 million clones, roughly 94% seen once. Only CD45RO-negative cells positively selected for CCR7 counted as naive CD8 cells, so terminally differentiated effector memory CD45RA+ cells were excluded. Germline V CDR1 and CDR2: MNHNS, SASEGT. CDR3 length: 14 amino acids. V lost 1 base, J lost 6 bases, and 10 bases lay in between. Turning to this clone: What it binds is unknown.

The receptor comes from a man between 18 and 35 years old in good health. Input material: naive CD8+ T cells sorted from blood. This chain joins TRBV6-1 and TRBJ2-4; D might be TRBD1 (6 bases). The chain's CDR3 is CASSEVGQINIQYF. CDR3 sequence (DNA): TGTGCCAGCAGTGAAGTCGGACAGATAAACATTCAGTACTTC.